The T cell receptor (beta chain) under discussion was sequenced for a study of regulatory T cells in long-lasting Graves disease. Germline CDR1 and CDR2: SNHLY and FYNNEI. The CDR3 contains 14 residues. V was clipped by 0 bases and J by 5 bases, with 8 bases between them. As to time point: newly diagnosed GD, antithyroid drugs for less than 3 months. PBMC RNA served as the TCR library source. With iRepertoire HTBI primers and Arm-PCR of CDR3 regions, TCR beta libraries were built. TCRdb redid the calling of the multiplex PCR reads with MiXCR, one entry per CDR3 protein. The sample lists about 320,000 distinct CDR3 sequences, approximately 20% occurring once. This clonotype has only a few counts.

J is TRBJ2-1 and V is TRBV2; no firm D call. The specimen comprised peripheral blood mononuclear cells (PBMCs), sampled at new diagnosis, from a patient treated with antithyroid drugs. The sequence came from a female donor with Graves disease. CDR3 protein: CASSEADGHNEQFF. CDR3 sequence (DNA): TGTGCCAGCAGTGAAGCGGACGGACACAATGAGCAGTTCTTC.